This T cell receptor (beta chain) is from a study of T cell responses to AZD1222 COVID-19 vaccine. The data were produced by immunoSEQ multiplex PCR, yet TCRdb's version contains in-frame clones alone and is incomplete. The sample holds around 180,000 clones, about nine tenths seen once. On this clone: Its target is unknown.

The CDR3 extends over 13 amino acids. V was cut by 6 bases and J by 7 bases, with 13 bases left in between. Germline CDR1 and CDR2: MNHEY and SVGAGI. Notes on the study in general: All repertoire sampling was performed exclusively after the peak T cell response. White British ancestry dominated among donors, who included more females, and clonal diversity was possibly underestimated.

The rearrangement uses TRBV6-5 and TRBJ1-5; D is possibly TRBD1 (5 bases). The clonotype was recovered from an adult in good health. The sequenced sample was peripheral blood, obtained on day 0 of AZD1222 vaccination. In DNA, the CDR3 is TGTGCCAGCAGCAGGGAGCGGGGGCAGCCCCAGCATTTT. This codes for CASSRERGQPQHF.